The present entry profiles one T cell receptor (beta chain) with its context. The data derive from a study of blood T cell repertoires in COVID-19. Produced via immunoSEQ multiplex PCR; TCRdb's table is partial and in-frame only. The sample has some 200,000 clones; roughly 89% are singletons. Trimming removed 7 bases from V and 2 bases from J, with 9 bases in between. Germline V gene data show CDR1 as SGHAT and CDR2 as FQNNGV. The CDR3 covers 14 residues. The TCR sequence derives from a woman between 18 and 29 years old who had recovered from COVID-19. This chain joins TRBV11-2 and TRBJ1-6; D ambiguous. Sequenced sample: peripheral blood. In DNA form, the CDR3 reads TGTGCCAGCATCCTCGGTCCCTATAATTCACCCCTCCACTTT. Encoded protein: CASILGPYNSPLHF.